The TCR beta chain under discussion was sequenced for a study of T-cell reconstitution after alpha-beta-depleted transplantation in children. Unique molecular identifiers were incorporated when the TCRbeta library was constructed. TCRdb re-called the PCR reads through MiXCR, storing one row per CDR3 protein. The sample includes around 200,000 distinct CDR3 sequences, roughly 10% of them seen just once. CDR1 and CDR2 from the germline V gene are MNHEY and SMNVEV (reference sequence). This CDR3 comprises 14 residues. With 6 bases removed from V and 0 bases from J, the gap between germline ends came to 12 bases. This clonotype was found a few times.

The sequencing used PBMCs from the stem cell graft donor, collected from the stem cell graft. The chain uses TRBV27 and TRBJ2-7; D possibly corresponds to TRBD2 (5 bases). This receptor was identified in a human donor who donated a stem cell graft to a child with acute lymphoblastic leukemia. The CDR3: CASSPRGPSYEQYF. The CDR3 bases are TGTGCCAGCAGCCCTAGAGGGCCCTCCTACGAGCAGTACTTC.